This T cell receptor (beta chain) was sequenced for a study of shared clonotypes between healthy human individuals. Study-wide results and caveats: In having few donors, the study represented limited genetic and exposure-history diversity. Generally, naive subsets came out with larger estimated richness than memory subsets.

V lost 4 bases and J lost 1; bases outside the gene matches: 3. Germline CDR1 is SGDLS and CDR2 is YYNGEE. CDR3 length: 15 amino acids. Subsets obtained from CD4+ cells comprised CD45RA+ naive and CD45RA-negative memory cells. The repertoire was sequenced with immunoSEQ multiplex PCR; TCRdb's copy has only in-frame clones and lacks some. The sample records roughly 760,000 clones, around 72% being singletons. In regard to this clone: The antigen is undetermined.

This TCR came from a woman younger than 45 in good health. Sequenced input: memory CD4+ T cells sorted from blood. Noted subset: CD45RA-negative fraction. The genes are TRBV9 and TRBJ2-2; 8 bases are shared with TRBD2. As DNA, the CDR3 is TGTGCCAGCAGCCTGACTAGCGAGAACACCGGGGAGCTGTTTTTT. Encoded protein: CASSLTSENTGELFF.